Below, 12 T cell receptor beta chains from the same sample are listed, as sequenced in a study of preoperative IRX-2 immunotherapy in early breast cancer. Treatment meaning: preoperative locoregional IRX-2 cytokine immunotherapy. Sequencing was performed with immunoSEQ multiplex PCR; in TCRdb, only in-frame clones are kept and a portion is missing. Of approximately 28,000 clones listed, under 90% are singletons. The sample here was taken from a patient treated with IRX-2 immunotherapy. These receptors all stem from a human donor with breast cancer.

CDR3 nucleotide sequence: TGTGCCAGCAGGGGGACGGCAGGGGAGACCCAGTACTTC. Its protein product is CASRGTAGETQYF. The V and J genes are TRBV6-8 and TRBJ2-5; D is tentatively TRBD1 or TRBD2 (5 bases each). CDR3 length: 13 residues. The ends were cut back, 6 bases at V and 5 bases at J, with 13 bases in the middle. CDR1 is MNHGY, CDR2 SAAAGT, per germline.

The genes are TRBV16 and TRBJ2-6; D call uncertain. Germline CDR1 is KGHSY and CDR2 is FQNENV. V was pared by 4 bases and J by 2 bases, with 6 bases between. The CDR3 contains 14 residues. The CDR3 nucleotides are TGTGCCAGCAGCCCCTCACCTGGGGCCAACGTCCTGACTTTC. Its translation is CASSPSPGANVLTF.

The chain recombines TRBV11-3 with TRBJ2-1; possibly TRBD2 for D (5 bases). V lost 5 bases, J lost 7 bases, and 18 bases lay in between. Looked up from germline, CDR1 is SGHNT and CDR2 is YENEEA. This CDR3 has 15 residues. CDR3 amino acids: CASSPRTGVGNEQFF. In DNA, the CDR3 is TGTGCCAGCAGCCCCCGGACCGGGGTAGGAAATGAGCAGTTCTTC.

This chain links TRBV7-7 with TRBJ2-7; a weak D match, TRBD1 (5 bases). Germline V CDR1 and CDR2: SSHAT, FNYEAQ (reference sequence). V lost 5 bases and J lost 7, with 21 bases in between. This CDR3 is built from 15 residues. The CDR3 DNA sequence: TGTGCCAGCAGCCGGACGTGGGGCGGCAGTCAAGAGCAGTACTTC. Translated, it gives CASSRTWGGSQEQYF.

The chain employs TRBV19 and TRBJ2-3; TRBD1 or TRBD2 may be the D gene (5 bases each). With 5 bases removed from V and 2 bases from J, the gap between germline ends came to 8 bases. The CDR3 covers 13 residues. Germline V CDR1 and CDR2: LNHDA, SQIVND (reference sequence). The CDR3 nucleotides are TGTGCCAGTAGTGAGGGGAACACAGATACGCAGTATTTT. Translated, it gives CASSEGNTDTQYF.

CDR3 nucleotides: TGTGCCAGCAGCCAGTCAACAACAGGTCCTTCCTACGAGCAGTACTTC. Translating gives CASSQSTTGPSYEQYF. The rearrangement uses TRBV7-7 and TRBJ2-7; D is possibly TRBD1 (5 bases). The CDR3 spans 16 residues. V was pared by 5 bases and J by 1 base, with 18 bases between. Germline CDR1 and CDR2: SSHAT and FNYEAQ (reference sequence).

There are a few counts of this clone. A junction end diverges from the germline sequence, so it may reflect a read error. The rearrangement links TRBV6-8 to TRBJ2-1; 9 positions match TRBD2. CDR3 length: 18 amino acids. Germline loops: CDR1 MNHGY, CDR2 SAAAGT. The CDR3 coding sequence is TGTGCCATCAGTGGGGGAGGTAGCGGGAGCGGCCCCTACAATGAGCAGTTCTTC. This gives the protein CAISGGGSGSGPYNEQFF.

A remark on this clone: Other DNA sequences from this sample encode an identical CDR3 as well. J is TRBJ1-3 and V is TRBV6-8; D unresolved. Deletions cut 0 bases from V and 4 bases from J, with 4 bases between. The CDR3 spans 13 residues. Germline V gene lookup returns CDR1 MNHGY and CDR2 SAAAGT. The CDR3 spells CASSYSSGNTIYF. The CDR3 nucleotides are TGTGCCAGCAGTTACTCATCAGGAAACACCATATATTTT.

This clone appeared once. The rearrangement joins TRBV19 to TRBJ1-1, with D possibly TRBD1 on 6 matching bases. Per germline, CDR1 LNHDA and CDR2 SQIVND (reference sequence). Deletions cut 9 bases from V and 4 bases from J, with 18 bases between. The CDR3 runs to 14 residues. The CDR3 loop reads CASRIGGVLTEAFF. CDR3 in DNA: TGTGCCAGCAGGATAGGGGGGGTTCTCACTGAAGCTTTCTTT.

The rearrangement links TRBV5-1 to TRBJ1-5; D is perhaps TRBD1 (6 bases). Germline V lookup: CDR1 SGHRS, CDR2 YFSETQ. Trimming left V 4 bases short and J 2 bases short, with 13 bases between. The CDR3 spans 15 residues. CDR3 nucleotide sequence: TGCGCCAGCAGCCCCCAGGGGTTGGGCAATCAGCCCCAGCATTTT. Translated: CASSPQGLGNQPQHF.

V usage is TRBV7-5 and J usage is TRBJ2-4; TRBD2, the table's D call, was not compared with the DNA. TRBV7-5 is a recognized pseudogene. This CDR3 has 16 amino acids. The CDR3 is CASSLYARIAKNIQYF. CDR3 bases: TGTGCCAGCAGCTTGTACGCTAGAATAGCCAAAAACATTCAGTACTTC.

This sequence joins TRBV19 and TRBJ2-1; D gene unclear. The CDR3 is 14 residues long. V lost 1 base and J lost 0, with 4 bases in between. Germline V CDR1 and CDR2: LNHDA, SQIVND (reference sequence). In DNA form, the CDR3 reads TGTGCCAGTAGTATAGTCGCCTCCTACAATGAGCAGTTCTTC. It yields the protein CASSIVASYNEQFF.